The present TCR beta chain was sequenced within a study of tumor-infiltrating lymphocytes in primary liver carcinoma. Both RNA and DNA were isolated together from roughly 20-30 mg of bulk tissue that had not been sorted. The germline CDR1 and CDR2 sequences are SQVTM and ANQGSEA. CDR3 size: 16 residues. Of note for this clonotype: At one end the junction does not follow the germline gene, possibly because of a read error.

Reverse transcription of 500 ng total RNA with a constant-region primer produced TCR beta cDNA. Three nested multiplex PCR rounds, a slightly modified ARM-PCR, produced the libraries for TCR beta. PCR rounds one and two used TRBV1-TRBV30 forward primers with a C-beta reverse primer for approximately 10 cycles each. TCRdb itself ran the multiplex PCR reads through MiXCR, one entry per CDR3 protein. The sample holds 150,000 to 200,000 distinct CDR3 sequences, approximately 80% seen once. This sequence joins TRBV29-1 and TRBJ2-7; possibly TRBD1 or TRBD2 for D (5 bases each). Sequenced sample: tumor tissue from primary liver carcinoma. The source of this sequence is a man aged 40-50 years with primary liver carcinoma and hepatitis B virus infection. The CDR3 region is CGAMTSGTGTAYELYF. DNA for the CDR3: TGCGGCGCCATGACATCTGGGACCGGCACTGCCTACGAGCTGTACTTC.